Following are 19 T cell receptor beta chains from one sample sequenced in a study of a mutant IDH1 vaccine in newly diagnosed glioma. This table comes from immunoSEQ multiplex PCR, and its TCRdb copy is limited to in-frame clones, with some not included. The table shows about 59,000 clones, with approximately 92% occurring only once. The time point denotes: baseline, week 1 (first vaccination visit). The treatment here: pre-vaccination baseline after standard-of-care therapy. The sequenced sample was PBMCs, obtained from a glioma patient treated with radiotherapy, temozolomide or both. These receptors all stem from a man aged 50-59 years with glioma.

The CDR3 region is CASSQNSGPYEQYF. In DNA form, the CDR3 reads TGCGCCAGCAGCCAAAATAGCGGCCCCTACGAGCAGTACTTC. The genes are TRBV4-1 and TRBJ2-7, with D maybe TRBD2 (6 bases). Germline CDR1 and CDR2: MGHRA and YSYEKL. V gave up 2 bases and J gave up 2 bases, with 10 bases separating them. This CDR3 is built from 14 residues.

The rearrangement joins TRBV27 to TRBJ2-5; weak D call: TRBD1 (5 bases). This CDR3 region has 15 residues. Germline lookup yields CDR1 MNHEY and CDR2 SMNVEV (reference sequence). V was trimmed by 2 bases and J by 4 bases, leaving 14 bases between them. For the CDR3, the DNA is TGTGCCAGCAGTTTAGTCTCGGACACGGGAGAGACCCAGTACTTC. Translated: CASSLVSDTGETQYF.

V and J are TRBV30 and TRBJ2-7, with D possibly TRBD2 on 5 matching bases. Germline lookup yields CDR1 GTSNPN and CDR2 SVGIG (reference sequence). Trimming left V 3 bases short and J 3 bases short, with 12 bases between. This CDR3 contains 13 residues. This chain's CDR3 is CAWSPPGIYEQYF. CDR3 sequence (DNA): TGTGCCTGGAGCCCCCCGGGGATCTACGAGCAGTACTTC.

The genes are TRBV19 and TRBJ2-2; D call uncertain. V was pared by 5 bases and J by 4 bases, with 5 bases between. The germline V gene has CDR1 LNHDA and CDR2 SQIVND (reference sequence). This CDR3 has 12 residues. CDR3 protein: CASSVFTGELFF. The CDR3 DNA reads as TGTGCCAGTAGTGTATTCACCGGGGAGCTGTTTTTT.

Details on this clone: The same CDR3 also results from other DNA sequences found in this sample. The chain combines TRBV27 with TRBJ1-5; D may be TRBD1 (5 bases). The CDR3 loop spans 16 amino acids. Germline values: CDR1 MNHEY, CDR2 SMNVEV (reference sequence). The germline V and J ends were trimmed by 0 bases and 0 bases, with 9 bases remaining between them. As DNA, the CDR3 is TGTGCCAGCAGTTTATCCGGGGACTCTAGCAATCAGCCCCAGCATTTT. Translating it yields CASSLSGDSSNQPQHF.

J is TRBJ2-3 and V is TRBV6-5; D unresolved. Germline lookup yields CDR1 MNHEY and CDR2 SVGAGI. Trimming removed 2 bases at V and 0 bases at J, with 12 bases between. CDR3 length: 16 residues. Here the CDR3 DNA reads TGTGCCAGCAGTTACAGGACGCCACTTAGCACAGATACGCAGTATTTT. Translated, it gives CASSYRTPLSTDTQYF.

The chain uses TRBV6-5 and TRBJ2-5; a weak D match, TRBD1 (7 bases). The CDR3 spans 15 residues. The V gene's germline CDR1 is MNHEY and CDR2 SVGAGI. The V end was cut by 2 bases, the J end by 5 bases, with 15 bases between. Here the CDR3 DNA reads TGTGCCAGCAGTTACGGGGGGACAGAATGGGAGACCCAGTACTTC. It specifies CASSYGGTEWETQYF.

J is TRBJ1-1 and V is TRBV9, with 8 positions matching TRBD1. The CDR3 extends over 15 amino acids. Trimming at V came to 4 bases and at J to 8 bases, leaving 13 bases not matched to a gene. Germline CDR1 reads SGDLS; CDR2 reads YYNGEE. This CDR3 reads CASSPDRGVKLEAFF. The CDR3 DNA sequence: TGTGCCAGCAGCCCCGACAGGGGTGTTAAATTGGAAGCTTTCTTT.

This chain connects TRBV29-1 to TRBJ2-6; D is undetermined. This CDR3 has 13 residues. Trimming took 7 bases from V and 3 from J, leaving 10 bases between them. Germline lookup yields CDR1 SQVTM and CDR2 ANQGSEA. The CDR3 loop reads CSALWNGANVLTF. CDR3 coding DNA: TGCAGCGCACTCTGGAATGGGGCCAACGTCCTGACTTTC.

Here the CDR3 DNA reads TGTGCCAGCAGCTTAGGCGGGCCAGGCACAGATACGCAGTATTTT. This codes for CASSLGGPGTDTQYF. The chain couples TRBV7-3 to TRBJ2-3, with D possibly being TRBD2 (5 bases). The ends were cut back, 2 bases at V and 1 base at J, with 10 bases in the middle. This CDR3 is built from 15 residues. Germline loops: CDR1 SGHTA, CDR2 FQGTGA.

The genes are TRBV4-1 and TRBJ1-6, with D perhaps TRBD1 (6 bases). The germline V gene encodes CDR1 MGHRA and CDR2 YSYEKL. V was cut by 0 bases and J by 7 bases, with 16 bases left in between. The CDR3 is 17 residues long. CDR3 coding DNA: TGCGCCAGCAGCCAAGATATGGACAGCTTTCCCAATTCACCCCTCCACTTT. Translation gives CASSQDMDSFPNSPLHF.

The J gene is TRBJ2-4, the V gene TRBV4-1, with D perhaps being TRBD1 or TRBD2 (5 bases each). The CDR3 loop spans 15 amino acids. Trimming pared 1 base from V and 7 bases from J, leaving 14 bases between. Germline loops: CDR1 MGHRA, CDR2 YSYEKL. The CDR3 protein is CASSQAGQGWNIQYF. The CDR3 nucleotides read TGCGCCAGCAGCCAAGCGGGGCAGGGCTGGAACATTCAGTACTTC.

This chain joins TRBV4-1 and TRBJ2-1; possible D gene TRBD2, 5 bases. The CDR3 runs to 17 residues. Germline V CDR1 and CDR2: MGHRA, YSYEKL. V was clipped by 2 bases and J by 4 bases, with 18 bases between them. This CDR3 is CASSQTPSGRLYNEQFF. CDR3 DNA sequence: TGCGCCAGCAGCCAAACCCCGAGCGGAAGACTTTACAATGAGCAGTTCTTC.

This chain links TRBV14 with TRBJ2-1, with D perhaps matching TRBD2 (6 bases). CDR3 length equals 16 residues. Germline values: CDR1 SGHDN, CDR2 FVKESK. Trimming left V 0 bases short and J 2 bases short, with 11 bases between. CDR3 DNA sequence: TGTGCCAGCAGCCAAGATCCCGGGGGAGCCTACAATGAGCAGTTCTTC. This sequence encodes CASSQDPGGAYNEQFF.

The J gene is TRBJ1-1, the V gene TRBV2; 11 bases agree with TRBD1. This CDR3 has 15 residues. Trimming cost V 5 bases and J 4 bases; bases outside gene matches: 6. Germline CDR1 is SNHLY and CDR2 is FYNNEI. For the CDR3, the DNA is TGTGCCAGCAGTTCCGGGACAGGGGGGAGCACTGAAGCTTTCTTT. Residues: CASSSGTGGSTEAFF.

The chain joins TRBV6-1 to TRBJ1-1; 7 bases agree with TRBD1. Germline CDR1 and CDR2: MNHNS and SASEGT. J gave up 4 bases and V 4 bases, and 6 bases lay outside the gene matches. The CDR3 is made up of 14 amino acids. DNA for the CDR3: TGTGCCAGCAGTGGGGGGACAGCAGCCACTGAAGCTTTCTTT. Its translation is CASSGGTAATEAFF.

About this clone: Different DNA sequences within this sample yield the same CDR3. This chain connects TRBV5-4 to TRBJ2-3, with 8 bases aligning to TRBD1. V gave up 2 bases and J gave up 4 bases; unmatched junction bases: 3. The CDR3 length is 14 residues. CDR1 is SGHNT, CDR2 YYREEE, per germline (reference sequence). The CDR3 DNA sequence: TGTGCCAGCAGCTTTGGACAGGGTCCAGATACGCAGTATTTT. The encoded protein is CASSFGQGPDTQYF.

This rearrangement joins TRBV6-5 to TRBJ1-1, with 7 bases aligning to TRBD1. After removal of 11 bases from V and 0 bases from J, the junction contained 12 bases not matched to a gene. CDR1 and CDR2 (germline): MNHEY, SVGAGI. This CDR3 is 15 amino acids long. The CDR3 reads CARPGVRGMNTEAFF. CDR3 nucleotide sequence: TGTGCCCGCCCTGGGGTCAGGGGGATGAACACTGAAGCTTTCTTT.

The V gene is TRBV7-9, the J gene TRBJ1-5; D ambiguous. The CDR3 contains 13 residues. Trimming left V 5 bases short and J 9 bases short, with 14 bases between. Germline CDR1 is SEHNR and CDR2 is FQNEAQ (reference sequence). CDR3 loop: CASSPAAGGPQHF. The CDR3 coding sequence is TGTGCCAGCAGCCCGGCCGCGGGAGGGCCCCAGCATTTT.